The 6 T cell receptor beta chains listed next were all sequenced from one sample in a study of tumor and adjacent non-tumor tissue in lung cancer. No cell sorting was done before RNA was extracted from the tissue. This non-tumor lung sample came from over 3 cm beyond the tumor edge. TCRbeta libraries were built with three rounds of nested PCR, modified from ARM-PCR. Using its own MiXCR run on the multiplex PCR reads, TCRdb lists one record per CDR3 protein. This sample carries some 80,000 distinct CDR3 sequences, 80% to 90% of them seen once, and the ten largest clones take about 54%. The sample consisted of distant non-tumor lung tissue. These receptors were obtained from a man in his sixties with non-small cell lung cancer.

This clonotype was picked up one time. This may be a read error: a much more frequent sequence differs by one nucleotide. This chain uses TRBV6-5 with TRBJ2-2; 7 positions match TRBD1. The J segment lost 9 bases and the V segment lost 4 bases, leaving 11 bases of the junction unmatched. The CDR3 is 15 residues long. Germline assignment: CDR1 MNHEY and CDR2 SVGAGI. CDR3 sequence reads: CASSSSGTATWELFF. CDR3 DNA: TGTGCCAGCAGTTCGTCTGGGACAGCGACCTGGGAGCTGTTTTTT.

About this clonotype itself: Sequence at one end of the junction differs from germline and may be a read error. The genes are TRBV20-1 and TRBJ2-1; 8 bases are a match to TRBD2. The CDR3 consists of 14 residues. Germline V gene lookup returns CDR1 DFQATT and CDR2 SNEGSKA (reference sequence). CDR3 DNA: TGCAGTGCTAGAGAGCTAGCGGGCTACGATGAGCAGTTCTTC. Translation: CSARELAGYDEQFF.

This sequence joins TRBV5-6 and TRBJ1-1; a possible D gene is TRBD1 (5 bases). Per germline, CDR1 SGHDT and CDR2 YYEEEE. The V end lost 10 bases, the J end lost 7 bases, and 20 bases lay between the germline ends. This CDR3 has 13 amino acids. This chain's CDR3 is CAGSLLRGSEAFF. CDR3 in DNA: TGTGCCGGTAGCTTGCTTCGGGGGAGTGAAGCTTTCTTT.

The V gene is TRBV4-3, the J gene TRBJ2-7, with 8 bases aligning to TRBD2. With V trimmed by 1 base and J by 13 bases, 15 bases remained unmatched. CDR1 is LGHNA and CDR2 is YSLEER in the germline V gene. The CDR3 is made up of 15 amino acids. The CDR3 protein is CASSQGTSYSYEYYF. The CDR3 DNA reads TGCGCCAGCAGCCAAGGGACTAGCTACTCCTACGAGTACTACTTC.

This clonotype showed up just a few times. Because the CDR3 is missing its conserved closing phenylalanine or tryptophan, this is likely a read error. The V call is TRBV11-3, the J call TRBJ2-5; D perhaps matches TRBD2 (5 bases). Germline CDR1 reads SGHNT; CDR2 reads YENEEA. There are 13 residues in the CDR3. The CDR3 DNA follows: TGTGCCAGTAGCTTTACCGGGGAAGAGACTCAGTACTTA. The encoded protein is CASSFTGEETQYL.

As for this clonotype: A read error may produce the germline difference seen at one junction end. The CDR3 loop reads CSVDDQGNTWELFF. CDR3 coding DNA: TGCAGCGTTGACGACCAGGGAAACACCTGGGAGCTGTTTTTT. V is TRBV29-1 and J is TRBJ2-2, with D possibly matching TRBD1 (5 bases). The CDR3 is made up of 14 amino acids. The germline gives CDR1 SQVTM, CDR2 ANQGSEA.